The 4 T cell receptor beta chains below come from one sample, sequenced in a study of T cell changes during pregnancy in multiple sclerosis. The repertoire was sequenced with immunoSEQ multiplex PCR; TCRdb's copy has only in-frame clones and lacks some. The data hold over 30,000 clones, with around 93% observed a single time. The sample in question was CD4+ T cells from peripheral blood mononuclear cells, obtained after pregnancy. Receptor source: a female donor with multiple sclerosis, enrolled in a pregnancy study.

The gene calls are TRBV7-2 and TRBJ2-3, with 14 bases that match TRBD2. V shed 6 bases, J shed 6 bases, and the junction held 8 bases outside the gene matches. In germline, CDR1 is SGHTA, CDR2 FQGNSA. The CDR3 covers 16 residues. Written as DNA, the CDR3 is TGTGCCAGCAGGCTGGGGACTAGCGGGGGACCTGATACGCAGTATTTT. Translating it yields CASRLGTSGGPDTQYF.

The rearrangement links TRBV7-8 to TRBJ2-5; 8 bases agree with TRBD2. The germline V gene encodes CDR1 SGHVS and CDR2 FQNEAQ. V was clipped by 4 bases and J by 5 bases; unmatched bases: 6. The CDR3 runs to 14 residues. The CDR3 region is CASSSKRGTETQYF. As DNA, the CDR3 is TGTGCCAGCAGCTCTAAGCGGGGGACGGAGACCCAGTACTTC. Full variable domain (remainder filled in from reference TRBV7-8 and TRBJ2-5): GAGVSQSPRYKVAKRGQDVALRCDPISGHVSLFWYQQALGQGPEFLTYFQNEAQLDKSGLPSDRFFAERPEGSVSTLKIQRTQQEDSAVYLCASSSKRGTETQYFGPGTRLLVL.

This chain connects TRBV7-8 to TRBJ2-7, with a tentative D call TRBD2 (7 bases). Germline V CDR1 and CDR2: SGHVS, FQNEAQ. With 11 bases removed from V and 3 bases from J, the gap between germline ends came to 14 bases. The CDR3 length is 12 residues. The CDR3 region has the DNA TGTGCCGCGGGGAGGGGGGGCTACGAGCAGTACTTC. Amino acid sequence: CAAGRGGYEQYF.

This chain joins TRBV10-3 and TRBJ2-1; a weak D match, TRBD2 (5 bases). The CDR3 loop spans 16 amino acids. The V and J ends lost 4 bases and 0 bases respectively, with 13 bases between them. Per the germline V gene, CDR1 is ENHRY and CDR2 is SYGVKD. For the CDR3, the DNA is TGTGCCATCAGTGGCAGACTACCTAGCTCCTACAATGAGCAGTTCTTC. Its translation is CAISGRLPSSYNEQFF.